This entry lists 17 T cell receptor beta chains sequenced from one sample in a study of blood T cell repertoires in COVID-19. Only in-frame clones appear in the TCRdb table, and some are missing; sequencing was by immunoSEQ multiplex PCR. The sample holds about 43,000 clones; 87% are singletons and the top ten take less than 20%. Sample: peripheral blood. The receptors derive from a man between 60 and 75 years old with active COVID-19.

The chain carries TRBV19 and TRBJ2-4; 9 nucleotides agree with TRBD1. Germline trimming cut 6 bases from V and 6 bases from J; bases unmatched to any gene: 9. CDR1 is LNHDA and CDR2 is SQIVND in the germline V gene (reference sequence). This CDR3 is 15 amino acids long. CDR3 sequence: CASSPQGALGNIQYF. The DNA of the CDR3 is TGTGCCAGTAGCCCACAGGGGGCGCTGGGAAACATTCAGTACTTC.

The V call is TRBV28, the J call TRBJ2-7; 11 nucleotides match TRBD1. The CDR3 extends over 15 amino acids. The ends lost 5 bases at V and 6 bases at J; junction bases unmatched: 9. CDR1 MDHEN and CDR2 SYDVKM come from the germline V gene. CDR3 amino acids: CASSPTGTGGGEQYF. Written as DNA, the CDR3 is TGTGCCAGCAGTCCCACCGGGACAGGGGGGGGCGAGCAGTACTTC.

The chain joins TRBV5-1 to TRBJ2-1, with TRBD2 matching 9 bases. The germline CDR1 and CDR2 sequences are SGHRS and YFSETQ. The length of the CDR3 is 14 residues. Trimming cost V 2 bases and J 8 bases; bases outside gene matches: 5. The CDR3 nucleotides are TGCGCCAGCAGCTTTGGCGGGGGGGCAGATGAGCAGTTCTTC. This translates into CASSFGGGADEQFF.

Written as DNA, the CDR3 is TGTGCCAGCAGCAAAGGGACAGGGGGATCGGACTCGGACCAAGAGACCCAGTACTTC. Amino acids: CASSKGTGGSDSDQETQYF. The chain uses TRBV21-1 and TRBJ2-5; TRBD1 is the table's D call, not checked against the DNA. TRBV21-1 has pseudogene status. The CDR3 length is 19 residues.

This rearrangement joins TRBV28 to TRBJ2-4; TRBD2 agrees at 12 bases. CDR1 is MDHEN and CDR2 is SYDVKM in the germline V gene. The ends lost 6 bases at V and 4 bases at J; junction bases unmatched: 7. The CDR3 consists of 16 residues. CDR3 in amino acids: CASRSSGGASKNIQYF. The DNA of the CDR3 is TGTGCCAGCAGATCTAGCGGGGGGGCCTCTAAAAACATTCAGTACTTC.

The CDR3 protein is CASSTEGATNEKLFF. CDR3 coding DNA: TGTGCCAGCAGCACCGAGGGTGCAACTAATGAAAAACTGTTTTTT. The chain joins TRBV9 to TRBJ1-4; D is unresolved. Germline CDR1 and CDR2: SGDLS and YYNGEE. This CDR3 contains 15 residues. The V gene lost 4 bases and the J gene lost 0 bases, with 10 bases spanning the gap.

This clone was picked up one time. The gene calls are TRBV6-5 and TRBJ2-2; TRBD2 might be the D (5 bases). CDR1 and CDR2 (germline): MNHEY, SVGAGI. V was pared by 7 bases and J by 2 bases, with 14 bases between. The CDR3 has 15 amino acids. CDR3 DNA sequence: TGTGCCAGCACCATACGGGGATTTAACACCGGGGAGCTGTTTTTT. It yields the protein CASTIRGFNTGELFF.

J is TRBJ2-3 and V is TRBV7-2, with D perhaps TRBD2 (5 bases). Germline V gives CDR1 SGHTA, CDR2 FQGNSA. V lost 7 bases and J lost 8, with 22 bases in between. This CDR3 has 15 amino acids. CDR3 sequence: CASTLVELAGLTQYF. Written as DNA, the CDR3 is TGTGCCAGCACCTTGGTTGAGCTAGCTGGTCTTACGCAGTATTTT.

The genes are TRBV10-3 and TRBJ2-3; perhaps TRBD2 as D (6 bases). The CDR3 length is 15 residues. Germline loops: CDR1 ENHRY, CDR2 SYGVKD. V lost 6 bases and J lost 0, with 13 bases in between. CDR3 nucleotide sequence: TGTGCCATCAGCGGACTAAAACAAAGCACAGATACGCAGTATTTT. Its translation: CAISGLKQSTDTQYF.

The chain carries TRBV7-2 and TRBJ2-1, with a possible D match to TRBD2 (6 bases). The CDR3 runs 15 residues. V was trimmed by 1 base and J by 5 bases, leaving 12 bases between them. The germline V gene has CDR1 SGHTA and CDR2 FQGNSA. CDR3 in DNA: TGTGCCAGCAGCTTAGATCCGGGACTGAACAATGAGCAGTTCTTC. It codes for CASSLDPGLNNEQFF. The full variable domain, its missing parts supplied by reference TRBV7-2 and TRBJ2-1, is GAGVSQSPSNKVTEKGKDVELRCDPISGHTALYWYRQSLGQGLEFLIYFQGNSAPDKSGLPSDRFSAERTGGSVSTLTIQRTQQEDSAVYLCASSLDPGLNNEQFFGPGTRLTVL.

This clone was seen once. V and J are TRBV6-5 and TRBJ2-7; 9 bases are a match to TRBD1. The CDR3 has 13 residues. The germline CDR1 and CDR2 sequences are MNHEY and SVGAGI. V was pared by 4 bases and J by 7 bases, with 5 bases of the junction left unmatched. CDR3 bases: TGTGCCAGCAGTTCACAGGGGGCAGGTGAGCAGTACTTC. Translating gives CASSSQGAGEQYF.

The sample holds a few counts of this clone. DNA of the CDR3: TGTGCCAGCAGCTTATTTGGGACCCCGGGAGTCTATGGCTACACCTTC. Protein sequence: CASSLFGTPGVYGYTF. The chain uses TRBV7-9 and TRBJ1-2; a weak D match, TRBD1 (5 bases). CDR1 and CDR2 (germline): SEHNR, FQNEAQ (reference sequence). The CDR3 extends over 16 amino acids. Trimming pared 2 bases from V and 4 bases from J, leaving 17 bases between. The full variable domain, in which reference TRBV7-9 and TRBJ1-2 provide the parts outside the CDR3, is DTGVSQNPRHKITKRGQNVTFRCDPISEHNRLYWYRQTLGQGPEFLTYFQNEAQLEKSRLLSDRFSAERPKGSFSTLEIQRTEQGDSAMYLCASSLFGTPGVYGYTFGSGTRLTVV.

The chain has TRBV29-1 and TRBJ1-2, with D possibly being TRBD1 (5 bases). V was clipped by 4 bases and J by 2 bases, with 14 bases between them. The CDR3 contains 14 residues. Germline assignment: CDR1 SQVTM and CDR2 ANQGSEA. For the CDR3, the DNA is TGCAGCGTTGGTCTGGCGGGGGGAAACTATGGCTACACCTTC. Translated, it gives CSVGLAGGNYGYTF. Complete variable domain (other parts from reference TRBV29-1 and TRBJ1-2): SAVISQKPSRDICQRGTSLTIQCQVDSQVTMMFWYRQQPGQSLTLIATANQGSEATYESGFVIDKFPISRPNLTFSTLTVSNMSPEDSSIYLCSVGLAGGNYGYTFGSGTRLTVV.

The gene calls are TRBV6-5 and TRBJ2-6; D is ambiguous. Trimming cost V 4 bases and J 0 bases, with 7 bases left between them. The CDR3 runs 15 residues. Germline V CDR1 and CDR2: MNHEY, SVGAGI. As DNA, the CDR3 is TGTGCCAGCAGTTTGAGCCGCTCTGGGGCCAACGTCCTGACTTTC. It yields the protein CASSLSRSGANVLTF.

The chain combines TRBV18 with TRBJ1-2; TRBD1 matches at 10 bases. Per the germline V gene, CDR1 is KGHSH and CDR2 is LQKENI. Trimming removed 3 bases from V and 8 bases from J; junction bases left unmatched: 6. This CDR3 is 14 amino acids long. This CDR3 reads CASSPADRGNGYTF. The CDR3 DNA is TGTGCCAGCTCACCCGCGGACAGGGGGAACGGCTACACCTTC.

The chain carries TRBV10-3 and TRBJ2-1; 8 bases align to TRBD2. CDR1 is ENHRY, CDR2 SYGVKD, per germline. CDR3 size: 14 residues. V lost 4 bases, J lost 7 bases, and 6 bases stayed unmatched. The CDR3 DNA follows: TGTGCCATCAGTGGGCTAGCGGGCGAAAATGAGCAGTTCTTC. Translated: CAISGLAGENEQFF.

The chain has TRBV7-3 and TRBJ2-5; 14 positions match TRBD2. Germline V gene lookup returns CDR1 SGHTA and CDR2 FQGTGA. The J segment lost 4 bases and the V segment lost 2 bases, leaving 9 bases of the junction unmatched. This CDR3 is 18 amino acids long. CDR3 amino acids: CASSLGPTSGGARETQYF. The CDR3 DNA follows: TGTGCCAGCAGCTTAGGACCGACTAGCGGGGGGGCCAGAGAGACCCAGTACTTC. Variable domain in full (rest from reference TRBV7-3 and TRBJ2-5): GAGVSQTPSNKVTEKGKYVELRCDPISGHTALYWYRQSLGQGPEFLIYFQGTGAADDSGLPNDRFFAVRPEGSVSTLKIQRTERGDSAVYLCASSLGPTSGGARETQYFGPGTRLLVL.